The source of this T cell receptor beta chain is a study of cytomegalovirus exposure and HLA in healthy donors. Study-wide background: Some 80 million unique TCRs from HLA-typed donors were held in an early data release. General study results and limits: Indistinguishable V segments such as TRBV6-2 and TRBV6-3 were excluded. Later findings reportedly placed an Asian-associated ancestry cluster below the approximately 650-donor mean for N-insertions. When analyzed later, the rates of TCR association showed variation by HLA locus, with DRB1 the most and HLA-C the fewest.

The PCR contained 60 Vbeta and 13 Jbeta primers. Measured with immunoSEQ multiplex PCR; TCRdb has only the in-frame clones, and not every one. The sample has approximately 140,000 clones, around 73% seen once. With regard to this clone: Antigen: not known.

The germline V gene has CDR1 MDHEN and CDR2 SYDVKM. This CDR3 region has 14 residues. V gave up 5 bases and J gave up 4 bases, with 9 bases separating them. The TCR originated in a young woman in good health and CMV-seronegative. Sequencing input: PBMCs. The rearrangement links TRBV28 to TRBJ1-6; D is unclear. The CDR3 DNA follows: TGTGCCAGCAGTGCCCCGGAGTATAATTCACCCCTCCACTTT. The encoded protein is CASSAPEYNSPLHF.